This TCR beta chain was recorded in a study of blood T cells in healthy people across ages. Comment on this clonotype: Its specificity is unknown. A read error is possible here, since a much larger clone lies one base away.

The V gene lost 2 bases and the J gene lost 6 bases, with 12 bases spanning the gap. This CDR3 comprises 14 residues. Study-wide findings and caveats: Measured against age, TCR beta diversity per million T cells decreased in a roughly linear manner.

Then a second PCR, running about 6 to 12 cycles, was carried out with a sample-barcoded 5' primer and a J-beta primer mix. Using its own MiXCR run on the 5' RACE reads, TCRdb lists one record per CDR3 protein. The data hold around 850,000 distinct CDR3 sequences, with approximately 35% observed a single time. The source is a man aged 18-30 years in good health. Sequenced input: blood. This rearrangement joins TRBV12-3 or TRBV12-4 to TRBJ2-3, with a weak D call TRBD2 (5 bases). The CDR3 spells CASSLTWRGDTQYF. The CDR3 DNA follows: TGTGCCAGCAGTTTAACATGGAGAGGGGATACGCAGTATTTT.